This passage covers 18 T cell receptor beta chains from one sample sequenced in a study of blood T cell repertoires in COVID-19. Sequencing was performed with immunoSEQ multiplex PCR; in TCRdb, only in-frame clones are kept and a portion is missing. The sample lists 100,000 or so clones, approximately 90% occurring once. The sequenced sample was peripheral blood. The receptors originated from a human donor with active COVID-19. The donor label of this sample is uncertain.

The V gene is TRBV21-1, the J gene TRBJ1-6; TRBD1 is the table's D call and was not checked against the DNA. TRBV21-1 is recorded as a pseudogene. The CDR3 is 17 amino acids. The chain's CDR3 is CASSKGAGGRYNSPLHF. DNA of the CDR3: TGTGCCAGCAGCAAAGGAGCAGGGGGCCGGTATAATTCACCCCTCCACTTT.

This chain joins TRBV13 and TRBJ1-1, with D hard to call. Trimming pared 4 bases from V and 6 bases from J, leaving 15 bases between. There are 14 residues in the CDR3. Per germline, CDR1 PRHDT and CDR2 FYEKMQ (reference sequence). The chain's CDR3 is CASSSAGGRPEAFF. For the CDR3, the DNA is TGTGCCAGCAGCTCCGCCGGAGGGAGGCCTGAAGCTTTCTTT.

This clone appeared a single time. V and J are TRBV21-1 and TRBJ2-3; the table names TRBD1, a call not compared with the DNA. TRBV21-1 is termed a pseudogene. The CDR3 has 21 amino acids. CDR3 amino acids: CASSKAFDGTGAPLSTDTQYF. The CDR3 DNA follows: TGTGCCAGCAGCAAAGCGTTTGACGGGACAGGCGCCCCTCTTAGCACAGATACGCAGTATTTT.

This sequence joins TRBV5-1 and TRBJ2-3, with TRBD2 matching over 8 bases. The CDR3 loop spans 16 amino acids. CDR1 and CDR2 from the germline V gene are SGHRS and YFSETQ. The V gene end was trimmed by 3 bases and the J gene end by 2 bases; junction bases not matched to a gene: 8. The CDR3 DNA is TGCGCCAGCAGCTCCCCGCCAGCGGGGGCCACAGATACGCAGTATTTT. It translates to CASSSPPAGATDTQYF.

The chain employs TRBV5-6 and TRBJ2-1; D uncertain. V lost 3 bases to trimming and J lost 0 bases, with 16 bases between them. The CDR3 has 17 residues. Germline lookup yields CDR1 SGHDT and CDR2 YYEEEE. CDR3: CASSSGQVILSYNEQFF. The CDR3 nucleotides are TGTGCCAGCAGCTCTGGGCAGGTGATACTCTCCTACAATGAGCAGTTCTTC.

The rearrangement uses TRBV7-3 and TRBJ2-7; TRBD2 aligns across 11 bases. The CDR3 loop spans 14 amino acids. J gave up 6 bases and V 5 bases, and 6 bases lay outside the gene matches. Germline CDR1 and CDR2: SGHTA and FQGTGA. The CDR3 loop reads CASSISGGDGEQYF. CDR3 DNA sequence: TGTGCCAGCAGCATTAGCGGGGGGGACGGCGAGCAGTACTTC.

The chain couples TRBV19 to TRBJ2-3; 11 bases agree with TRBD1. This CDR3 spans 13 amino acids. CDR1 and CDR2 from the germline V gene are LNHDA and SQIVND (reference sequence). J gave up 5 bases and V 8 bases, and 3 bases lay outside the gene matches. CDR3 sequence reads: CASGQGAGDTQYF. In nucleotides, the CDR3 is TGTGCCAGTGGACAGGGGGCTGGAGATACGCAGTATTTT. The full variable domain, completed using reference TRBV19 and TRBJ2-3, is DGGITQSPKYLFRKEGQNVTLSCEQNLNHDAMYWYRQDPGQGLRLIYYSQIVNDFQKGDIAEGYSVSREKKESFPLTVTSAQKNPTAFYLCASGQGAGDTQYFGPGTRLTVL.

The chain employs TRBV6-1 and TRBJ1-2, with D tentatively TRBD1 (6 bases). Germline assignment: CDR1 MNHNS and CDR2 SASEGT. The CDR3 runs to 18 residues. The V end was cut by 3 bases, the J end by 0 bases, with 20 bases between. As DNA, the CDR3 is TGTGCCAGCAGTGAGTCGGGACACCTTCTTGGAGCTAACTATGGCTACACCTTC. Protein sequence: CASSESGHLLGANYGYTF.

The chain links TRBV7-3 to TRBJ1-1; possibly TRBD1 for D (5 bases). Between the trimmed V and J ends, which lost 2 bases and 2 bases, there was a span of 18 bases. The CDR3 consists of 17 residues. The V gene's germline CDR1 is SGHTA and CDR2 FQGTGA. CDR3 in amino acids: CASSLLRGRIQNTEAFF. In nucleotides, the CDR3 is TGTGCCAGCAGCTTACTAAGGGGTCGGATCCAAAACACTGAAGCTTTCTTT.

The genes are TRBV28 and TRBJ1-2, with D tentatively TRBD1 (5 bases). The CDR3 is 12 amino acids. The V end was cut by 3 bases, the J end by 5 bases, with 7 bases between. CDR1 and CDR2 from the germline V gene are MDHEN and SYDVKM. CDR3: CASSLTVYGYTF. The CDR3 DNA reads as TGTGCCAGCAGTTTGACAGTTTATGGCTACACCTTC.

This clone appeared a single time. The gene calls are TRBV29-1 and TRBJ1-2, with D perhaps matching TRBD1 (6 bases). Germline loops: CDR1 SQVTM, CDR2 ANQGSEA. Trimming took off 7 bases at V and 4 bases at J, with 13 bases between the two ends. CDR3 size: 12 residues. CDR3 protein: CSAPPDSYGYTF. The DNA for the CDR3 is TGCAGCGCCCCCCCGGACAGCTATGGCTACACCTTC.

The gene calls are TRBV9 and TRBJ1-3, with D possibly being TRBD1 (6 bases). This CDR3 comprises 15 residues. V was trimmed by 3 bases and J by 0 bases, leaving 10 bases between them. Germline V lookup: CDR1 SGDLS, CDR2 YYNGEE. DNA of the CDR3: TGTGCCAGCAGCGCAGGGGCCGGCTCTGGAAACACCATATATTTT. Translation: CASSAGAGSGNTIYF.

V gene TRBV28 combines with J gene TRBJ2-7; TRBD1 aligns across 10 bases. The length of the CDR3 is 15 residues. V was clipped by 4 bases and J by 0 bases; unmatched bases: 3. CDR1 and CDR2 (germline): MDHEN, SYDVKM. The CDR3, as DNA: TGTGCCAGCAGTTGGTGGACAGGGGGCTCCTACGAGCAGTACTTC. As protein: CASSWWTGGSYEQYF.

The chain couples TRBV6-2 or TRBV6-3 to TRBJ2-7, with TRBD2 matching over 9 bases. Unmatched junction bases numbered 3, after V lost 4 bases and J lost 2 bases. Germline V CDR1 and CDR2: MNHEY, SVGEGT. This CDR3 region has 14 residues. The CDR3 sequence: CASSLTSGPYEQYF. The CDR3 nucleotides read TGTGCCAGCAGTTTGACTAGCGGTCCCTACGAGCAGTACTTC.

The chain uses TRBV28 and TRBJ1-2; D unclear. The CDR3 is 13 amino acids. Germline assignment: CDR1 MDHEN and CDR2 SYDVKM. Trimming took off 7 bases at V and 1 base at J, with 10 bases between the two ends. CDR3 residues: CASTLGFNYGYTF. CDR3 nucleotide sequence: TGTGCCAGCACTTTGGGCTTTAACTATGGCTACACCTTC.

This chain uses TRBV6-5 with TRBJ1-1, with a tentative D call TRBD1 (5 bases). CDR3 size: 12 residues. Trimming removed 7 bases at V and 7 bases at J, with 13 bases between. Germline lookup yields CDR1 MNHEY and CDR2 SVGAGI. CDR3 protein: CASIPPGDEAFF. CDR3 nucleotides: TGTGCCAGCATTCCCCCGGGGGATGAAGCTTTCTTT.

This chain connects TRBV19 to TRBJ2-3; D might be TRBD2 (6 bases). The CDR3 is 18 residues long. Germline CDR1 LNHDA, CDR2 SQIVND (reference sequence). Trimming pared 3 bases from V and 2 bases from J, leaving 21 bases between. The CDR3 DNA follows: TGTGCCAGTAGTATTATTAGGGAGGCAGGGCGTCTCACAGATACGCAGTATTTT. Amino acids: CASSIIREAGRLTDTQYF. Filled out from reference TRBV19 and TRBJ2-3, the complete variable domain reads DGGITQSPKYLFRKEGQNVTLSCEQNLNHDAMYWYRQDPGQGLRLIYYSQIVNDFQKGDIAEGYSVSREKKESFPLTVTSAQKNPTAFYLCASSIIREAGRLTDTQYFGPGTRLTVL.

J is TRBJ2-7 and V is TRBV7-2; 9 bases agree with TRBD1. Trimming at V came to 4 bases and at J to 0 bases, leaving 4 bases not matched to a gene. The germline V gene encodes CDR1 SGHTA and CDR2 FQGNSA. CDR3 length: 15 amino acids. The CDR3 spells CASSSDRGASYEQYF. The CDR3 bases are TGTGCCAGCAGCTCGGACAGGGGCGCCTCCTACGAGCAGTACTTC.